This T cell receptor (beta chain) is drawn from a study of blood T cell repertoires in COVID-19. This CDR3 has 17 residues. J was trimmed by 9 bases and V by 1 base; bases with no gene match: 12. Per the germline V gene, CDR1 is SGDLS and CDR2 is YYNGEE. TCRdb's copy holds only in-frame clones and misses some; the assay was immunoSEQ multiplex PCR. The profile shows about 30,000 clones, 85% to 95% of them singletons. Sequencing was carried out using peripheral blood. The source is a man aged 55-75 years with active or convalescent COVID-19. The rearrangement uses TRBV9 and TRBJ2-3, with 12 bases aligning to TRBD2. The CDR3 nucleotides are TGTGCCAGCAGCGTACGACCCGGGACTAGCGGGCTAGACACGCAGTATTTT. The encoded protein is CASSVRPGTSGLDTQYF.